Below, 18 T cell receptor beta chains from the same sample are listed, as sequenced in a study of OX40 agonist ivuxolimab in advanced cancers. Profiling relied on immunoSEQ multiplex PCR, and the TCRdb table lists in-frame clones only, not all of them. The sample comprises 60,000 to 70,000 clones, roughly 89% of which are singletons, and more than 10% rests with the top ten. The material sequenced was CD4+ or CD8+ T cells sorted from blood, taken in a trial of the OX40 agonist ivuxolimab. The source of these receptors is an adult with an advanced solid tumor such as melanoma, head and neck, liver or kidney cancer.

The CDR3 spells CASSPKTGGENTGELFF. The CDR3 nucleotides are TGTGCCAGCTCACCAAAGACAGGGGGCGAGAACACCGGGGAGCTGTTTTTT. V gene TRBV18 combines with J gene TRBJ2-2, with TRBD1 matching 10 bases. The CDR3 is 17 residues long. Germline V lookup: CDR1 KGHSH, CDR2 LQKENI. The trim removed 2 bases at V and 1 base at J, leaving 4 bases unmatched.

This chain joins TRBV5-6 and TRBJ2-5; the match to TRBD2 covers 7 bases. The V segment lost 0 bases and the J segment 5 bases; nucleotides outside the gene matches: 10. The CDR3 runs 16 residues. Per germline, CDR1 SGHDT and CDR2 YYEEEE. The CDR3, as DNA: TGTGCCAGCAGCTTGGCGGGGGGAAGGCCTAAGGAGACCCAGTACTTC. Its protein product is CASSLAGGRPKETQYF.

J is TRBJ2-7 and V is TRBV9; D gene ambiguous. The CDR3 runs 16 residues. Trimming shortened V by 3 bases and J by 2 bases, and 18 bases separated the two germline ends. Germline V gives CDR1 SGDLS, CDR2 YYNGEE. CDR3 residues: CASSAFALDSTYEQYF. Written as DNA, the CDR3 is TGTGCCAGCAGCGCCTTTGCACTGGATTCTACCTACGAGCAGTACTTC.

The V gene is TRBV5-1, the J gene TRBJ1-1; D is uncertain. Per germline, CDR1 SGHRS and CDR2 YFSETQ. V dropped 1 base and J dropped 5 bases, with 12 bases sitting between them. The CDR3 has 14 residues. The CDR3 sequence is CASSLYEGRTEAFF. The DNA for the CDR3 is TGCGCCAGCAGCTTGTACGAGGGCCGTACTGAAGCTTTCTTT. Looking up the rest from reference TRBV5-1 and TRBJ1-1 gives the full variable domain: KAGVTQTPRYLIKTRGQQVTLSCSPISGHRSVSWYQQTPGQGLQFLFEYFSETQRNKGNFPGRFSGRQFSNSRSEMNVSTLELGDSALYLCASSLYEGRTEAFFGQGTRLTVV.

The gene calls are TRBV11-2 and TRBJ2-5; D remains ambiguous. The CDR3 has 12 amino acids. Germline loops: CDR1 SGHAT, CDR2 FQNNGV. The germline V and J ends were trimmed by 1 base and 4 bases, with 4 bases remaining between them. The CDR3 is CASSLGVETQYF. DNA of the CDR3: TGTGCCAGCAGCTTAGGGGTAGAGACCCAGTACTTC.

The chain couples TRBV16 to TRBJ1-1; weak D call: TRBD1 (5 bases). Germline V gene sequence: CDR1 KGHSY, CDR2 FQNENV. This CDR3 has 14 residues. The ends were cut back, 4 bases at V and 6 bases at J, with 15 bases in the middle. The CDR3 DNA reads as TGTGCCAGCAGCCGTCCCGGGACCGGGGCTGAAGCTTTCTTT. Protein product: CASSRPGTGAEAFF.

The rearrangement joins TRBV4-1 to TRBJ1-4, with 8 bases that match TRBD1. The CDR3 length is 15 residues. CDR1 and CDR2 from the germline V gene are MGHRA and YSYEKL. After removal of 4 bases from V and 8 bases from J, the junction contained 9 bases not matched to a gene. DNA for the CDR3: TGCGCCAGCAGCCCTGCAGGGGGCTGGGGAGAAAAACTGTTTTTT. Residues: CASSPAGGWGEKLFF.

The genes are TRBV9 and TRBJ2-5; D gene uncertain. V lost 0 bases and J lost 2, with 2 bases in between. This CDR3 is built from 12 residues. From germline, CDR1 is SGDLS and CDR2 YYNGEE. The CDR3 loop reads CASSVGQETQYF. The CDR3 DNA is TGTGCCAGCAGCGTAGGGCAAGAGACCCAGTACTTC. The full variable domain, in which reference TRBV9 and TRBJ2-5 provide the parts outside the CDR3, is DSGVTQTPKHLITATGQRVTLRCSPRSGDLSVYWYQQSLDQGLQFLIQYYNGEERAKGNILERFSAQQFPDLHSELNLSSLELGDSALYFCASSVGQETQYFGPGTRLLVL.

In DNA form, the CDR3 reads TGTGCCAGCAGTAGGCTCCTCATGAACACTGAAGCTTTCTTT. Its protein is CASSRLLMNTEAFF. This chain uses TRBV27 with TRBJ1-1; D call uncertain. Germline-derived CDR1 and CDR2 are MNHEY and SMNVEV (reference sequence). V dropped 5 bases and J dropped 0 bases, with 10 bases sitting between them. The CDR3 length is 14 residues.

V is TRBV27 and J is TRBJ1-3, with D maybe TRBD1 (6 bases). CDR3 length equals 13 residues. Trimming removed 6 bases at V and 4 bases at J, with 10 bases between. In germline, CDR1 is MNHEY, CDR2 SMNVEV (reference sequence). The CDR3 loop is CASSGDTGNTIYF. CDR3 in DNA: TGTGCCAGCAGCGGGGACACCGGAAACACCATATATTTT.

By sample fraction, this clone is medium-sized. The chain joins TRBV6-1 to TRBJ2-7; D may correspond to TRBD1 or TRBD2 (6 bases each). This CDR3 region has 15 residues. Germline V gives CDR1 MNHNS, CDR2 SASEGT. V was shortened by 3 bases and J by 4 bases, with 16 bases between the two germline ends. The CDR3 DNA follows: TGTGCCAGCAGTGACTTTGGCGGGACACTATACGAGCAGTACTTC. It encodes CASSDFGGTLYEQYF.

The J gene is TRBJ2-1, the V gene TRBV28; D may correspond to TRBD1 or TRBD2 (6 bases each). The V and J ends lost 4 bases and 6 bases respectively, with 16 bases between them. The CDR3 is 15 amino acids. The germline V gene encodes CDR1 MDHEN and CDR2 SYDVKM. In nucleotides, the CDR3 is TGTGCCAGCAGTTCCAGGGGAGGAGGGCTCAATGAGCAGTTCTTC. The encoded protein is CASSSRGGGLNEQFF.

The chain is built from TRBV11-2 and TRBJ1-5, with 9 bases lining up with TRBD1. After removal of 3 bases from V and 0 bases from J, the junction contained 3 bases not matched to a gene. The germline gives CDR1 SGHAT, CDR2 FQNNGV. This CDR3 comprises 16 residues. Here the CDR3 DNA reads TGTGCCAGCAGCTTGGGGACAGGGAATAGCAATCAGCCCCAGCATTTT. Translated: CASSLGTGNSNQPQHF. Full variable domain (missing parts from reference TRBV11-2 and TRBJ1-5): EAGVAQSPRYKIIEKRQSVAFWCNPISGHATLYWYQQILGQGPKLLIQFQNNGVVDDSQLPKDRFSAERLKGVDSTLKIQPAKLEDSAVYLCASSLGTGNSNQPQHFGDGTRLSIL.

CDR3 loop: CASSPSPAVFETQYF. The CDR3 nucleotides read TGCGCCAGCAGCCCCAGCCCGGCGGTCTTTGAGACCCAGTACTTC. V and J are TRBV5-1 and TRBJ2-5; D unresolved. CDR3 length equals 15 residues. In germline, CDR1 is SGHRS, CDR2 YFSETQ. The V and J ends lost 4 bases and 5 bases respectively, with 18 bases between them.

This chain uses TRBV27 with TRBJ2-7; 9 bases are shared with TRBD1. The CDR3 extends over 14 amino acids. Unmatched junction bases numbered 0, after V lost 2 bases and J lost 1 base. CDR1 and CDR2 from the germline V gene are MNHEY and SMNVEV (reference sequence). This CDR3 reads CASSLGTGSYEQYF. The CDR3 DNA is TGTGCCAGCAGTTTAGGGACAGGGTCCTACGAGCAGTACTTC.

The V gene is TRBV16, the J gene TRBJ2-1, with D unclear. The length of the CDR3 is 13 residues. The germline V and J ends were trimmed by 3 bases and 7 bases, with 10 bases remaining between them. CDR1 is KGHSY and CDR2 is FQNENV in the germline V gene. CDR3 sequence: CASSHPRPNEQFF. CDR3 coding DNA: TGTGCCAGCAGCCACCCGCGGCCAAATGAGCAGTTCTTC.

The rearrangement uses TRBV9 and TRBJ2-5, with 11 bases identical to TRBD2. The germline V gene has CDR1 SGDLS and CDR2 YYNGEE. The ends lost 0 bases at V and 5 bases at J; junction bases unmatched: 9. The CDR3 totals 17 residues. The CDR3 spells CASSVAGSGGATETQYF. CDR3 coding DNA: TGTGCCAGCAGCGTAGCGGGTAGCGGGGGGGCTACTGAGACCCAGTACTTC. The full variable domain, rest sourced from reference TRBV9 and TRBJ2-5, is DSGVTQTPKHLITATGQRVTLRCSPRSGDLSVYWYQQSLDQGLQFLIQYYNGEERAKGNILERFSAQQFPDLHSELNLSSLELGDSALYFCASSVAGSGGATETQYFGPGTRLLVL.

The chain couples TRBV5-5 to TRBJ2-1; 9 positions agree with TRBD2. Germline V lookup: CDR1 SGHKS, CDR2 YYEKEE (reference sequence). This CDR3 contains 16 residues. With 0 bases clipped from V and 10 bases from J, the junction kept 11 bases outside the gene matches. The CDR3 coding sequence is TGTGCCAGCAGCTTGGGTGCTTGGGCGGGAGGGGGCGAGCAGTTCTTC. Amino acid sequence: CASSLGAWAGGGEQFF.